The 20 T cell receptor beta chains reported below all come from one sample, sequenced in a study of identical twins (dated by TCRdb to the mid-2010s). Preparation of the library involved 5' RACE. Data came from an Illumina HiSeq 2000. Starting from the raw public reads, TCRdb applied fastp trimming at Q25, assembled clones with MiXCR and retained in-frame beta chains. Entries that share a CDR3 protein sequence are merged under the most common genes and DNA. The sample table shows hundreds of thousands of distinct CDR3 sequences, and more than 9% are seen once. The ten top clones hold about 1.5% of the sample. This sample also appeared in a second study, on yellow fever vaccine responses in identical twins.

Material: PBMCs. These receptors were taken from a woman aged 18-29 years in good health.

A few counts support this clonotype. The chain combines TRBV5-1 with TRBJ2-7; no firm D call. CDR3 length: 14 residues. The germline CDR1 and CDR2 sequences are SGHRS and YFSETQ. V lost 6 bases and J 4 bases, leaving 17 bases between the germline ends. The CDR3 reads CASTYGDRNYEQYF. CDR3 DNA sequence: TGCGCCAGCACCTATGGGGATAGGAATTACGAGCAGTACTTC.

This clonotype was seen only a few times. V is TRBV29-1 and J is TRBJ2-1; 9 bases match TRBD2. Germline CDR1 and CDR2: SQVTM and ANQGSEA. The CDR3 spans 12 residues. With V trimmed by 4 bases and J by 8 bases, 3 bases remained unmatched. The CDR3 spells CSVGTSGHEQFF. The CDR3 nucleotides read TGCAGCGTTGGAACTAGCGGGCATGAGCAGTTCTTC.

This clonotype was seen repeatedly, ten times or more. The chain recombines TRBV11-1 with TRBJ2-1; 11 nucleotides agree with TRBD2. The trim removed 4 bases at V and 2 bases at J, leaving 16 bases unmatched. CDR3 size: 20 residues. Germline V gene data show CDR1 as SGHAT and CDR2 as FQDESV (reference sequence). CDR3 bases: TGTGCCAGCAGCTCAGACCTAGCGGGAGGTTTTTCCCGGGCCTACAATGAGCAGTTCTTC. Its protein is CASSSDLAGGFSRAYNEQFF. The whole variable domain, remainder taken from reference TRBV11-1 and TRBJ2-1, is EAEVAQSPRYKITEKSQAVAFWCDPISGHATLYWYRQILGQGPELLVQFQDESVVDDSQLPKDRFSAERLKGVDSTLKIQPAELGDSAMYLCASSSDLAGGFSRAYNEQFFGPGTRLTVL.

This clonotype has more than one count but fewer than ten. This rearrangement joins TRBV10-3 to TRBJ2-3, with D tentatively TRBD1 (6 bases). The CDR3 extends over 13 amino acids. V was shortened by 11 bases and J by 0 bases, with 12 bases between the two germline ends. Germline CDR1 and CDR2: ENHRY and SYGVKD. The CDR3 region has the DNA TGTGCCGTACAGGGCGAGAGCACAGATACGCAGTATTTT. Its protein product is CAVQGESTDTQYF.

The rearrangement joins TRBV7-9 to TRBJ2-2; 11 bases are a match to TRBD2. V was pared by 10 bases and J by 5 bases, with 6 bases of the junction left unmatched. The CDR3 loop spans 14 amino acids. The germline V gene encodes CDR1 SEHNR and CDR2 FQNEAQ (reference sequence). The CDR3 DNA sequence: TGTGCCACCAAGACTAGCGGGACAACCGGGGAGCTGTTTTTT. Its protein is CATKTSGTTGELFF.

CDR3 in amino acids: CASSQVGGQGTEAFF. The CDR3 region has the DNA TGTGCCAGCAGCCAAGTCGGGGGGCAGGGCACTGAAGCTTTCTTT. The chain joins TRBV3-1 to TRBJ1-1, with D possibly TRBD1 on 6 matching bases. The V gene's germline CDR1 is LGHDT and CDR2 YNNKEL (reference sequence). The CDR3 covers 15 residues. The V gene lost 1 base and the J gene lost 4 bases, with 13 bases spanning the gap.

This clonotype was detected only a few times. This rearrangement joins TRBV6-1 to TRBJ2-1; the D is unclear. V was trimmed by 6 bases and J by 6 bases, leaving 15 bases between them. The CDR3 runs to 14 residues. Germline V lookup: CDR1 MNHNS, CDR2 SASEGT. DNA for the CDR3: TGTGCCAGCAGGATTGGGCCCCGGGCCAATGAGCAGTTCTTC. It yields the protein CASRIGPRANEQFF.

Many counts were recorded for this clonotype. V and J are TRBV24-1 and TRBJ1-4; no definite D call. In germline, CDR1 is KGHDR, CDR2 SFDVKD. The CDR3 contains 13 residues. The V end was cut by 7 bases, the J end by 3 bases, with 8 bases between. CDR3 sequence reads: CATSSGSNEKLFF. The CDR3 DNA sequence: TGTGCCACCAGCTCAGGATCTAATGAAAAACTGTTTTTT.

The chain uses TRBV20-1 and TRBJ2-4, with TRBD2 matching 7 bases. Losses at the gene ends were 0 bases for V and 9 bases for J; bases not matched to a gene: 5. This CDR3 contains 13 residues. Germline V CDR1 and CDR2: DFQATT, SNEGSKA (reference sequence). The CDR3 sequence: CSARDLGGGIQYF. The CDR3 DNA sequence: TGCAGTGCTAGAGATCTGGGGGGGGGCATTCAGTACTTC.

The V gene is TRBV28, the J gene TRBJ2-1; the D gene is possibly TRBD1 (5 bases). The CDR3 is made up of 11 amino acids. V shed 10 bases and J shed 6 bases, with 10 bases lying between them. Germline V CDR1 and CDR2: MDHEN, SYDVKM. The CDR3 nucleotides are TGTGCCACGCGACAGCTCAATGAGCAGTTCTTC. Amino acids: CATRQLNEQFF.

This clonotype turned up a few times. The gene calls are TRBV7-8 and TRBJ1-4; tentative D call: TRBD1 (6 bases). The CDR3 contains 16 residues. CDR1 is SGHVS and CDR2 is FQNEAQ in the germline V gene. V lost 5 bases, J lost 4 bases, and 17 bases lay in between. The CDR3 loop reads CASSPGEGSINEKLFF. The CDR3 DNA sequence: TGTGCCAGCAGCCCAGGGGAAGGCAGTATTAATGAAAAACTGTTTTTT.

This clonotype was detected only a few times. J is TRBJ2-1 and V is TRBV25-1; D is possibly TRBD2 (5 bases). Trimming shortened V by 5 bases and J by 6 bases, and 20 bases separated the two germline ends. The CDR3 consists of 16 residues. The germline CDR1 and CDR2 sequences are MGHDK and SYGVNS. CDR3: CASSPPGLALGNEQFF. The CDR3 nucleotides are TGTGCCAGCAGTCCACCTGGACTCGCACTTGGCAATGAGCAGTTCTTC.

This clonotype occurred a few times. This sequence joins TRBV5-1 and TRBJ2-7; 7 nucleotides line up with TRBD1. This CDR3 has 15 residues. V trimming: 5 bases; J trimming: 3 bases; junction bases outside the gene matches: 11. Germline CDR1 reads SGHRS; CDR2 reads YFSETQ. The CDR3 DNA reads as TGCGCCAGCAGTTCGACAGGGCGCTGGATCTACGAGCAGTACGTC. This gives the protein CASSSTGRWIYEQYV.

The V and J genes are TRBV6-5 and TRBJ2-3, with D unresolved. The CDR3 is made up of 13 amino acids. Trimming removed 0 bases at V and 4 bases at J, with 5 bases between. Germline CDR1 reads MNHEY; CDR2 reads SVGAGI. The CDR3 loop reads CASSYSVADTQYF. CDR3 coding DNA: TGTGCCAGCAGTTACTCGGTAGCAGATACGCAGTATTTT.

The CDR3 protein is CASSETGVFFSHGYTF. The CDR3 DNA reads TGTGCCAGCAGTGAAACCGGGGTCTTCTTCAGCCATGGCTACACCTTC. The chain carries TRBV25-1 and TRBJ1-2; D unresolved. Germline V gene sequence: CDR1 MGHDK, CDR2 SYGVNS. V was cut by 2 bases and J by 6 bases, with 19 bases left in between. The CDR3 loop spans 16 amino acids.

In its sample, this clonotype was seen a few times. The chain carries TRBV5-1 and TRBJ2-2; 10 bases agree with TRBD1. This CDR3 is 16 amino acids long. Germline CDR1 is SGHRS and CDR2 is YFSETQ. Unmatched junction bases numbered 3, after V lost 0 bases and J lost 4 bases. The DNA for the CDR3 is TGCGCCAGCAGCTTGGGACAGGGGGCGACCACCGGGGAGCTGTTTTTT. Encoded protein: CASSLGQGATTGELFF.

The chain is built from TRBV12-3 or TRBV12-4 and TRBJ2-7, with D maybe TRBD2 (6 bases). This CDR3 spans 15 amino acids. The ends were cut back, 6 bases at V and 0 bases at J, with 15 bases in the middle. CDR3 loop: CASSTTSLFSYEQYF. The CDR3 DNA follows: TGTGCCAGCAGCACGACTAGTCTTTTCTCCTACGAGCAGTACTTC.

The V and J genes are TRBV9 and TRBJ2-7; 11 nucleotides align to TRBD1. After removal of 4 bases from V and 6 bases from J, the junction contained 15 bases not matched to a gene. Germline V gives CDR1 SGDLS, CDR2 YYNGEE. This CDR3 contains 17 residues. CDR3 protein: CASSPPRTGGRPREQYF. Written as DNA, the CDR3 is TGTGCCAGCAGCCCCCCCAGGACAGGGGGCCGTCCTCGCGAGCAGTACTTC.

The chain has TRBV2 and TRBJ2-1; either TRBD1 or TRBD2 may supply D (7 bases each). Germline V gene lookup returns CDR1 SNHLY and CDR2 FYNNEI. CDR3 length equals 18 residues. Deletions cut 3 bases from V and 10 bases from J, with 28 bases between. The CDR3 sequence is CASSEGIPGGGPVLEQFF. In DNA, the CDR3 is TGTGCCAGCAGTGAGGGTATACCAGGGGGGGGGCCGGTTTTGGAGCAGTTCTTC.

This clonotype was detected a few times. The CDR3 loop is CASGRGAMTEAFF. In DNA, the CDR3 is TGTGCCAGCGGCCGGGGGGCGATGACTGAAGCTTTCTTT. The rearrangement links TRBV27 to TRBJ1-1; tentative D call: TRBD1 (6 bases). Trimming shortened V by 8 bases and J by 5 bases, and 15 bases separated the two germline ends. The CDR3 runs to 13 residues. Germline V gives CDR1 MNHEY, CDR2 SMNVEV (reference sequence).